The present TCR beta chain was sequenced within a study of blood T cell repertoires in COVID-19. Germline CDR1 and CDR2: SGHTA and FQGNSA. The CDR3 runs 13 residues. Trimming shortened V by 9 bases and J by 0 bases, and 9 bases separated the two germline ends. Clones were sequenced by immunoSEQ multiplex PCR, and TCRdb holds only the in-frame ones, with some missing. This table has more than 100,000 clones, 80% to 85% appearing once. This clone was counted a few times. The gene calls are TRBV7-2 and TRBJ2-1, with D unclear. What was sequenced was peripheral blood. The origin of this receptor is a woman aged 25 to 39 who had recovered from COVID-19. The CDR3 sequence: CASHLSSYNEQFF. DNA of the CDR3: TGTGCCAGTCACCTTAGCTCCTACAATGAGCAGTTCTTC.